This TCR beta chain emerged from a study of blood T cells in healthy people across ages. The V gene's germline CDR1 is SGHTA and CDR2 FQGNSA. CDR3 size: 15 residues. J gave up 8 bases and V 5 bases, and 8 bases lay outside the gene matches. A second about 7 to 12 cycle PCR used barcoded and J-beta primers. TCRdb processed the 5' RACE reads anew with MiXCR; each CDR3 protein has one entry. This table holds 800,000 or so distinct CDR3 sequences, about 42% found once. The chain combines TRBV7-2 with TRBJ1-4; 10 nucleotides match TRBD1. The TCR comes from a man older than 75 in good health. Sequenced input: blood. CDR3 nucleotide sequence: TGTGCCAGCAGCACCCGACAGGGGGCAGCGGAAAAACTGTTTTTT. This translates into CASSTRQGAAEKLFF.